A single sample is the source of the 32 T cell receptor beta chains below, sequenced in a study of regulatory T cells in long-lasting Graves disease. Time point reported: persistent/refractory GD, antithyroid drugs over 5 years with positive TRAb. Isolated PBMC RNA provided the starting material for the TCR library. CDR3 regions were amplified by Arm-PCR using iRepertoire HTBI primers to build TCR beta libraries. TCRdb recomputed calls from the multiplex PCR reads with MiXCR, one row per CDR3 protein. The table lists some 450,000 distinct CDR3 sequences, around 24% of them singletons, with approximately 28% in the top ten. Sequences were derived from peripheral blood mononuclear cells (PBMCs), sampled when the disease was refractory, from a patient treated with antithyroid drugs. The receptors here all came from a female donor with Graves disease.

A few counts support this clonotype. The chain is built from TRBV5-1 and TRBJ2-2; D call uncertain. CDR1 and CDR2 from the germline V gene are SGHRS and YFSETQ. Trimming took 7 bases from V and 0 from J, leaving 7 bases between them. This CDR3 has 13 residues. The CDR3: CASLDPNTGELFF. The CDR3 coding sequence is TGCGCCAGCCTAGACCCGAACACCGGGGAGCTGTTTTTT.

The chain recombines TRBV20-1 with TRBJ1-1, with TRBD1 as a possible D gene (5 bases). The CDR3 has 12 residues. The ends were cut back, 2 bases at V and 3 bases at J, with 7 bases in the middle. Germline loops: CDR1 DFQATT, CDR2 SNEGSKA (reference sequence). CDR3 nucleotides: TGCAGTGCTAGACCCAGGGACACTGAAGCTTTCTTT. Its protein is CSARPRDTEAFF.

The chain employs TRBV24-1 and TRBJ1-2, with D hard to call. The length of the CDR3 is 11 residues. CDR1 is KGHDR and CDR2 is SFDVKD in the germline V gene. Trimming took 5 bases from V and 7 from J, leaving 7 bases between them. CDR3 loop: CATSASGGYTF. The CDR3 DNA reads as TGTGCCACCAGTGCCTCGGGTGGCTACACCTTC.

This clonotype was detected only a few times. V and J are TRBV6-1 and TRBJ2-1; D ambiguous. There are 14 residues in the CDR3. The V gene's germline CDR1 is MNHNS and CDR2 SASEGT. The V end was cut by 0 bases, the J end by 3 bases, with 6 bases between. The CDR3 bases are TGTGCCAGCAGTGAAGCGCCGGACTACAATGAGCAGTTCTTC. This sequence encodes CASSEAPDYNEQFF.

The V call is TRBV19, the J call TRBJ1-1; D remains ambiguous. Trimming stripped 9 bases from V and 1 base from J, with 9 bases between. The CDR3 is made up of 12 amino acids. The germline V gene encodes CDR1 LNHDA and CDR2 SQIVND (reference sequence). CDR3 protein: CASKQKNTEAFF. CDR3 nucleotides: TGTGCCAGCAAACAGAAGAACACTGAAGCTTTCTTT.

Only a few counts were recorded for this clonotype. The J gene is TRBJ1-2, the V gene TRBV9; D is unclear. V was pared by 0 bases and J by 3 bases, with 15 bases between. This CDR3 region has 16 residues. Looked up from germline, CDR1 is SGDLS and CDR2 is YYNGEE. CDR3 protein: CASSVGGDGEYYGYTF. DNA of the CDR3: TGTGCCAGCAGCGTAGGGGGAGACGGGGAATACTATGGCTACACCTTC.

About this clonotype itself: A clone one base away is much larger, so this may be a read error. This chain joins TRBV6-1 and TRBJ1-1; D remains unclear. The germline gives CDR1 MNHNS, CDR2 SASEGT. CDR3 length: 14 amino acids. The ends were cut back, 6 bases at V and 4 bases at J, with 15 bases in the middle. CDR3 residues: CASSSPKRSTEAFF. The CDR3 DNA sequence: TGTGCCAGCAGCTCCCCTAAACGGAGCACTGAAGCTTTCTTT.

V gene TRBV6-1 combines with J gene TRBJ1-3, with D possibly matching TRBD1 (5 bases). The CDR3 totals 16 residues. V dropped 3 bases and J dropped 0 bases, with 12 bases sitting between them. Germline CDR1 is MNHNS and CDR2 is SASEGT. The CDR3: CASSEGLRYSGNTIYF. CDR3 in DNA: TGTGCCAGCAGTGAGGGACTTCGATACTCTGGAAACACCATATATTTT.

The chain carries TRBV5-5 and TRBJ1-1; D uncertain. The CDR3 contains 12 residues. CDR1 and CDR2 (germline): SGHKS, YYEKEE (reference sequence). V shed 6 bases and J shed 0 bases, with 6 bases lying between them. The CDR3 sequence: CASNQMNTEAFF. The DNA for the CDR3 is TGTGCCAGCAACCAAATGAACACTGAAGCTTTCTTT. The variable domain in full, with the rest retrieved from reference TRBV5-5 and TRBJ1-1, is DAGVTQSPTHLIKTRGQQVTLRCSPISGHKSVSWYQQVLGQGPQFIFQYYEKEERGRGNFPDRFSARQFPNYSSELNVNALLLGDSALYLCASNQMNTEAFFGQGTRLTVV.

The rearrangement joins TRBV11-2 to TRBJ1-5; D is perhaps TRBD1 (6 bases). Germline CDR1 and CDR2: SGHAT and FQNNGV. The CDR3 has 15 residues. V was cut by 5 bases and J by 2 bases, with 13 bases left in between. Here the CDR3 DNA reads TGTGCCAGCAGCCTAGGGGGATTTGGCAATCAGCCCCAGCATTTT. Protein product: CASSLGGFGNQPQHF. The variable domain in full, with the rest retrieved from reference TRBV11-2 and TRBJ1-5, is EAGVAQSPRYKIIEKRQSVAFWCNPISGHATLYWYQQILGQGPKLLIQFQNNGVVDDSQLPKDRFSAERLKGVDSTLKIQPAKLEDSAVYLCASSLGGFGNQPQHFGDGTRLSIL.

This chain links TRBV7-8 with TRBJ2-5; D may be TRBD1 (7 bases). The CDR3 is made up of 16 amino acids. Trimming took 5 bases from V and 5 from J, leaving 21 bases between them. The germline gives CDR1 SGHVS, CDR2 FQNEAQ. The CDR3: CASSLHRDSGGETQYF. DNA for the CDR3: TGTGCCAGCAGCCTACACCGGGACAGCGGAGGGGAGACCCAGTACTTC.

The CDR3 DNA is TGTGCCAGCAGTTTTCTACCTAGCACAGATACGCAGTATTTT. Translation: CASSFLPSTDTQYF. V is TRBV12-3 or TRBV12-4 and J is TRBJ2-3; D gene uncertain. The V end lost 3 bases, the J end lost 0 bases, and 7 bases lay between the germline ends. The CDR3 spans 14 residues.

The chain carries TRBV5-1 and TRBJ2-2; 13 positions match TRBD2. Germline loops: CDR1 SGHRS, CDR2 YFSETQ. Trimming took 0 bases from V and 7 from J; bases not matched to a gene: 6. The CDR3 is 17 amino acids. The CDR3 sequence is CASSLGTSGSISGELFF. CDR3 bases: TGCGCCAGCAGCTTGGGGACTAGCGGGAGCATAAGCGGGGAGCTGTTTTTT.

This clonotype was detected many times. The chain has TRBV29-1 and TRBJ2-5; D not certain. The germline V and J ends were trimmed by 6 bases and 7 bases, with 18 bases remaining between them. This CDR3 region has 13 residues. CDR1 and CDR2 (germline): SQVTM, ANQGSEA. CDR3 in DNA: TGCAGCGTAAAGGCGTCTAGAGATGGGACCCAGTACTTC. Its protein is CSVKASRDGTQYF.

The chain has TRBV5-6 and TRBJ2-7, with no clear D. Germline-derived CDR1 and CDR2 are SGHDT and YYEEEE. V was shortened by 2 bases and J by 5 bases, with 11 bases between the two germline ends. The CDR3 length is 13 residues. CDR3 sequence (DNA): TGTGCCAGCAGCTTCGGTCCGGCGGACGAGCAGTACTTC. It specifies CASSFGPADEQYF.

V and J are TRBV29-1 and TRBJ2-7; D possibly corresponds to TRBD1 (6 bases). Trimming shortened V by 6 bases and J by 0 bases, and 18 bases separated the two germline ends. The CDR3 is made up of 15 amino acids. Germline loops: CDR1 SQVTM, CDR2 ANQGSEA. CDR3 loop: CSVSGGTLSSYEQYF. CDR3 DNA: TGCAGCGTATCCGGTGGGACACTCAGCTCCTACGAGCAGTACTTC.

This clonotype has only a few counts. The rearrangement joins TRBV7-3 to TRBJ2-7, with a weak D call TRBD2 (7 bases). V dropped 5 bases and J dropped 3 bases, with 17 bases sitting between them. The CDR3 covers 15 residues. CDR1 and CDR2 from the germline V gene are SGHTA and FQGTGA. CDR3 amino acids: CASSPAPGGSYEQYF. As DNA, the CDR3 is TGTGCCAGCAGCCCCGCACCGGGGGGCAGCTACGAGCAGTACTTC.

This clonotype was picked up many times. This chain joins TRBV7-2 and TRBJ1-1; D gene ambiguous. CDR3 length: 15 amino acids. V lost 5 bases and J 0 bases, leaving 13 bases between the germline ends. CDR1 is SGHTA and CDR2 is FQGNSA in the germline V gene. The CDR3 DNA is TGTGCCAGCAGCCGGGCCCTAACCATGAACACTGAAGCTTTCTTT. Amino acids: CASSRALTMNTEAFF.

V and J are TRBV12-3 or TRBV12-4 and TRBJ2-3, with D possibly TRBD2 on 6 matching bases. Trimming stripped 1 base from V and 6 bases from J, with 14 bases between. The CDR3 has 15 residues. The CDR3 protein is CASSLEISGGDTQYF. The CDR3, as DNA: TGTGCCAGCAGTTTAGAGATTAGCGGAGGGGATACGCAGTATTTT.

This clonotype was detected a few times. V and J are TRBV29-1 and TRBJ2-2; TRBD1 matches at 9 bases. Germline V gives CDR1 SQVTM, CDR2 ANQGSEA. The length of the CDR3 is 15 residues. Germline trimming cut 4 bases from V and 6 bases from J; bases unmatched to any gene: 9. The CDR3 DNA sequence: TGCAGCGTTGGCGCGGGACAGGGTTTGTCCGGGGAGCTGTTTTTT. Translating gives CSVGAGQGLSGELFF.

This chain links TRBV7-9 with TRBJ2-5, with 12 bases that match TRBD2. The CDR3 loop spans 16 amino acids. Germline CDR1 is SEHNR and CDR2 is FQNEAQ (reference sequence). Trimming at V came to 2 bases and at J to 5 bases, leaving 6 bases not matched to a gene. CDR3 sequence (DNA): TGTGCCAGCAGCTTAAGACTAGCGGGAGAGGACGAGACCCAGTACTTC. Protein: CASSLRLAGEDETQYF.

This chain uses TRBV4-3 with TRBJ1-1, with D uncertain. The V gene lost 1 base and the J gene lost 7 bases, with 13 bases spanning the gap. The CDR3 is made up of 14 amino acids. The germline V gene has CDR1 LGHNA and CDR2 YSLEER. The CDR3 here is CASSQGSGVNEAFF. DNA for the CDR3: TGCGCCAGCAGCCAAGGTTCAGGCGTTAATGAAGCTTTCTTT.

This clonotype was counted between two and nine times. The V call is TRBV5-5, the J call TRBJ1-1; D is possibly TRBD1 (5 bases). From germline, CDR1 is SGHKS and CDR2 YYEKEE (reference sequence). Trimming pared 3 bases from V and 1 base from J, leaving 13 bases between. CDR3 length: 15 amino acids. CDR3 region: CASSSHRGGNTEAFF. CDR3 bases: TGTGCCAGCAGCTCACACCGGGGGGGGAACACTGAAGCTTTCTTT.

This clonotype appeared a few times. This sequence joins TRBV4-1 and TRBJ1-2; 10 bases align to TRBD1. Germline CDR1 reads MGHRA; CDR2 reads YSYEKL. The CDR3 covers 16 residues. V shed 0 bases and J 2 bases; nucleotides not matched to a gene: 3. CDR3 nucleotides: TGCGCCAGCAGCCAAGAATGGACAGGGGGGAACTATGGCTACACCTTC. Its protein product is CASSQEWTGGNYGYTF.

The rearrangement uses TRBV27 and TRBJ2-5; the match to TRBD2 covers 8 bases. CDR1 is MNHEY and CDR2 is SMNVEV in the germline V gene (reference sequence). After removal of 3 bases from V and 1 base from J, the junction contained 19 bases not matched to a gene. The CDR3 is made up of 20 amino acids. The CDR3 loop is CASSFPHPRLAGTLQETQYF. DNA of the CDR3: TGTGCCAGCAGTTTCCCCCATCCGAGATTAGCGGGAACCCTCCAAGAGACCCAGTACTTC.

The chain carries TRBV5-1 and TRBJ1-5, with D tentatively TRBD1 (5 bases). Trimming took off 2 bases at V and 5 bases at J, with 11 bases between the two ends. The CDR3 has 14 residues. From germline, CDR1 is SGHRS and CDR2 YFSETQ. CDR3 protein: CASSLGDEDQPQHF. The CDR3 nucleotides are TGCGCCAGCAGCTTAGGGGACGAGGATCAGCCCCAGCATTTT.

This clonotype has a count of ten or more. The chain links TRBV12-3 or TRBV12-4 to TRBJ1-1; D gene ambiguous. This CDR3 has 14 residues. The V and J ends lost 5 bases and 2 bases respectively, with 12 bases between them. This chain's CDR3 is CASSPPTENTEAFF. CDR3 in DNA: TGTGCCAGCAGTCCCCCTACAGAAAACACTGAAGCTTTCTTT.

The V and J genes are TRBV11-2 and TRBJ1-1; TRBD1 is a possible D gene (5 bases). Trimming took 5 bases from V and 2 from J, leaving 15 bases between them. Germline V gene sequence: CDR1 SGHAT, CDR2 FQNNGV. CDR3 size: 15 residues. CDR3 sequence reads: CASSRGTGANTEAFF. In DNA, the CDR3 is TGTGCCAGCAGCAGAGGGACTGGGGCTAACACTGAAGCTTTCTTT.

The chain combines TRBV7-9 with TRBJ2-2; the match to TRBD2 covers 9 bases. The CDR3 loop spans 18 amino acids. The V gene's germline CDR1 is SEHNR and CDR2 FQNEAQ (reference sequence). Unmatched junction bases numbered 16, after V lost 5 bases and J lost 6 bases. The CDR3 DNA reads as TGTGCCAGCAGCGCCCTCGGCGCGGGAGGGCCTCAGGCCGGGGAGCTGTTTTTT. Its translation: CASSALGAGGPQAGELFF. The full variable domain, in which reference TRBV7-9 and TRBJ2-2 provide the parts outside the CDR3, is DTGVSQNPRHKITKRGQNVTFRCDPISEHNRLYWYRQTLGQGPEFLTYFQNEAQLEKSRLLSDRFSAERPKGSFSTLEIQRTEQGDSAMYLCASSALGAGGPQAGELFFGEGSRLTVL.

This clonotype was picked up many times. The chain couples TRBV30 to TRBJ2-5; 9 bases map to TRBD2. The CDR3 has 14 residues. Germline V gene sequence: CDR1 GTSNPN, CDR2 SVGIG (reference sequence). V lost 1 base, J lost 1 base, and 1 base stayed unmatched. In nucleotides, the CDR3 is TGTGCCTGGAGTGGGGGACTAGCCCAAGAGACCCAGTACTTC. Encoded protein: CAWSGGLAQETQYF.

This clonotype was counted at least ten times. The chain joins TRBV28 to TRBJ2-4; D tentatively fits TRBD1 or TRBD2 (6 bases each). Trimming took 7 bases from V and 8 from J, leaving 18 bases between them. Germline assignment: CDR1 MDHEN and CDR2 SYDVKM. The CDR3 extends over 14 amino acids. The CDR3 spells CASTTQGRLDIQYF. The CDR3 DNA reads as TGTGCCAGCACCACGCAGGGGAGGCTGGACATTCAGTACTTC.

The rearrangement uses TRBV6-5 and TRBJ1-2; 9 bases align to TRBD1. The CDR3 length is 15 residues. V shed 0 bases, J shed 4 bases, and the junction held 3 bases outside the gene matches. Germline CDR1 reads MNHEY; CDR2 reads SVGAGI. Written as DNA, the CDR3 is TGTGCCAGCAGTTACTCGGAGACAGGGGGCTATGGCTACACCTTC. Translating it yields CASSYSETGGYGYTF.